The sequence of this T cell receptor (beta chain) was determined in a study of T cells in Graves' hyperthyroidism and ophthalmopathy. Study outcomes and limitations: The authors' 13 V-J model separated ophthalmopathy from stable hyperthyroidism.

Researchers took RNA transcripts and amplified the TCR beta CDR3 regions from them. TCR CDR3 underwent first-round RT-PCR with the HTBI primer set. A single record per CDR3 protein comes from TCRdb applying MiXCR to the multiplex PCR reads. This sample yields around 290,000 distinct CDR3 sequences, of which about 14% are seen a single time; approximately 7.8% belongs to the top ten. Those patients with uncontrolled infection, other autoimmune disease, pregnancy or lactation were excluded. Around 9.8 ml fresh peripheral blood yielded the PBMCs. This CDR3 is built from 15 residues. V was pared by 3 bases and J by 7 bases, with 16 bases between. The germline V gene has CDR1 LNHDA and CDR2 SQIVND (reference sequence). This clonotype has just a few counts. Antigen: not known.

V usage is TRBV19 and J usage is TRBJ1-5; TRBD1 might be the D (5 bases). This clonotype originated in a woman younger than 45 with Graves' hyperthyroidism that later progressed to Graves' ophthalmopathy. Sequencing was performed on blood. In DNA, the CDR3 is TGTGCCAGTAGTATTTCAGGGACCCACGGGCAGCCCCAGCATTTT. Its translation: CASSISGTHGQPQHF.